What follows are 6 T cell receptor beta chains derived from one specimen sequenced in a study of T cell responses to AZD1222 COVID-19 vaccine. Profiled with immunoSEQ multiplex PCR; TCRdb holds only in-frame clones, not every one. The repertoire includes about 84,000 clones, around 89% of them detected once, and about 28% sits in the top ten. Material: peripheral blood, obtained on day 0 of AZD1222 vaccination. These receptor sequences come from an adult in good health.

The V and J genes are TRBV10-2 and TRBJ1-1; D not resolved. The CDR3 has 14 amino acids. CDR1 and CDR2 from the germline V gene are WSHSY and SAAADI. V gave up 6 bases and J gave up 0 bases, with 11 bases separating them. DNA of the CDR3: TGCGCCAGCAGCGACCTTAACATGAACACTGAAGCTTTCTTT. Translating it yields CASSDLNMNTEAFF.

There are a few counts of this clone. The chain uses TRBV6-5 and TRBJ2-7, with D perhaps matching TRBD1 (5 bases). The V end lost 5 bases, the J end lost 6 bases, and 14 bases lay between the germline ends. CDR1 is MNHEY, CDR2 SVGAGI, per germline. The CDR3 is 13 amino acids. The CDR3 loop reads CASSPSAQGEQYF. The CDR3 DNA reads TGTGCCAGCAGTCCCTCCGCGCAGGGCGAGCAGTACTTC.

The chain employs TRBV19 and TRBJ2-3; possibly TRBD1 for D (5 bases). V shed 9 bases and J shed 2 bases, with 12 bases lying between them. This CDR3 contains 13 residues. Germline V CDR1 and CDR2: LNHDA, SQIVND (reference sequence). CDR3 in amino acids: CASARQSTDTQYF. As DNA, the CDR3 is TGTGCCAGCGCCCGACAGTCCACAGATACGCAGTATTTT.

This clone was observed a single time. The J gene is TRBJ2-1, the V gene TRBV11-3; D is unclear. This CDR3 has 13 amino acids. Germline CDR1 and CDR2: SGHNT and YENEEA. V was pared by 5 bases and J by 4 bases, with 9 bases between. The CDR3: CASSPLGYNEQFF. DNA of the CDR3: TGTGCCAGCAGCCCCCTCGGATACAATGAGCAGTTCTTC.

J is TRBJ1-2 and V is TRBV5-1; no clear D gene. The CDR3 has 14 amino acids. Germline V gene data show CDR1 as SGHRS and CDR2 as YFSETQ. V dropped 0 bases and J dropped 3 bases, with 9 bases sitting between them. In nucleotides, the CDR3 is TGCGCCAGCAGCTTGGTGGCAGCAGACTATGGCTACACCTTC. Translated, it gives CASSLVAADYGYTF.

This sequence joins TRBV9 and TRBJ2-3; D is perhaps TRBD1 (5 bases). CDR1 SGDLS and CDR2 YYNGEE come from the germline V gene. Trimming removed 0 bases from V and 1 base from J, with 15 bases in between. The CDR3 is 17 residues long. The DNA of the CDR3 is TGTGCCAGCAGCGTAGAAAAGGGGCGGCCCCGCACAGATACGCAGTATTTT. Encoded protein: CASSVEKGRPRTDTQYF.